This TCR beta chain is drawn from a study of blood T cell repertoires in COVID-19 (dated by TCRdb to about 2020). Looking at the study overall: Samples from collaborators originated in the United States, Italy and Spain and spanned both the acute and convalescent phases of COVID-19. Subjects who had been exposed to COVID-19, were actively infected with it, or had recovered from it provided the deeply sampled blood TCRbeta repertoires that made up the dataset. A de-identified subject ID, COVID-19 status, age in years and sex were almost always included in the sample metadata. The prospective study material was composed of cDNA or gDNA derived from T cells, B-cell-depleted T cells, or PBMCs. Samples came from the ongoing ImmuneRACE study (first 160 participants) plus 1,254 subjects from 6 global collaborators. The repertoires were released in a freely available public database intended as a resource for research on the immune response to SARS-CoV-2. HLA class I and class II types, where available, came from metadata supplied by the sample provider rather than from assay-based typing. Overall study outcomes, separate from this receptor: How much clinical and demographic metadata was included differed by source and by participant, and the metadata was provided uncurated.

Spanning cysteine to phenylalanine, the CDR3 consists of 16 amino acids. The entry retains the CDR3 DNA only, 48 bases that are in frame from base 1. V is reduced by 1 base and J by 7 bases, leaving a spacing of 20 bases between them. The germline V gene specifies SGDLS as CDR1 and YYNGEE as CDR2. TCRbeta CDR3 regions were amplified from genomic DNA using the immunoSEQ Assay, a bias-controlled multiplex PCR. On the authors' methods: The number of nucleated cells in each sample was estimated by amplification of reference gene primers within the assay. Sequence reads were collapsed and filtered to measure the absolute abundance of every unique TCRbeta CDR3 rearrangement. For each sample, productive Simpson clonality was calculated as the square root of Simpson's diversity index over productive rearrangements. TCRdb's version of the immuneACCESS table is confined to in-frame rearrangements and falls short of the full clone set. An unresolved V gene accounts for under half of the shortfall where checked; the remainder is of unknown origin. Clone size and the V and J calls come from that table; the DNA yielded D and trimming. Within this sample are under 250,000 clones, with around 81% of them counted one time only. The ten largest clonotypes hold around 4.5% of the sample.

Enrolling through a virtual design, the prospective study's participants ranged in age from roughly 18 to 90 years and lived across about two dozen United States geographic areas. In the prospective study, cohorts were assigned on the basis of participant-reported clinical history obtained from a screening survey and a study questionnaire. In the prospective study, mobile phlebotomists collected whole blood, serum and a nasopharyngeal or oropharyngeal swab from each participant. Over a 2-month period, participants in the prospective study had the option of providing additional blood draws and questionnaires. Before DNA extraction, blood samples from the prospective study were shipped at room temperature or frozen. A word on this clone: Which antigen it targets is not known. Base qualities are missing; no much larger clone stands one base away.

The TCR originated in a man aged 25-45 years with acute COVID-19. Here the chain combines TRBV9 and TRBJ2-5; possibly the D gene is TRBD1, per 6 matching bases. The sequenced material came from PBMCs or T cells enriched from blood (not recorded which). The CDR3: CASSVQETGASGTQYF. The DNA sequence is TGTGCCAGCAGCGTACAAGAGACAGGAGCTTCGGGGACCCAGTACTTC. The entire variable domain, with the stretches around the CDR3 drawn from the reference TRBV9 and TRBJ2-5 proteins, is DSGVTQTPKHLITATGQRVTLRCSPRSGDLSVYWYQQSLDQGLQFLIQYYNGEERAKGNILERFSAQQFPDLHSELNLSSLELGDSALYFCASSVQETGASGTQYFGPGTRLLVL.